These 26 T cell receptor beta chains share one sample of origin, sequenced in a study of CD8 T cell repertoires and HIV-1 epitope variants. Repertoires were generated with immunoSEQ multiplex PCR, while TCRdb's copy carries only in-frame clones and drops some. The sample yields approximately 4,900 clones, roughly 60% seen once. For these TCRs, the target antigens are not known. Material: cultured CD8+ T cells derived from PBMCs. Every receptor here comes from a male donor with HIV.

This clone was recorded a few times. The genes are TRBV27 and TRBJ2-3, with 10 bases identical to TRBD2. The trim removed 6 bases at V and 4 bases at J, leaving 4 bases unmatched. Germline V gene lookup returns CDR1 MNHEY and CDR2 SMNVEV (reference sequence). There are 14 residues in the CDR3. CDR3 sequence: CASSLSGGADTQYF. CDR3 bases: TGTGCCAGCAGCCTCAGCGGGGGGGCAGATACGCAGTATTTT.

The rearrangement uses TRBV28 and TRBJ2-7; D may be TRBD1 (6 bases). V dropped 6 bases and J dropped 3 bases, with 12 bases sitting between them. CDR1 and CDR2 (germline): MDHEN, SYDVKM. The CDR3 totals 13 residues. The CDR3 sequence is CASSPPDSYEQYF. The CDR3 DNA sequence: TGTGCCAGCAGCCCCCCGGACAGCTACGAGCAGTACTTC.

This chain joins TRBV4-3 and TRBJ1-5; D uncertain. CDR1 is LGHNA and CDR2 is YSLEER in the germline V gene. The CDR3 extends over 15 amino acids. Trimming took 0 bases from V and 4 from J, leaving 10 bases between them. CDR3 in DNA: TGCGCCAGCAGCCAAGAGTGGACGGGTAATCAGCCCCAGCATTTT. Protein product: CASSQEWTGNQPQHF.

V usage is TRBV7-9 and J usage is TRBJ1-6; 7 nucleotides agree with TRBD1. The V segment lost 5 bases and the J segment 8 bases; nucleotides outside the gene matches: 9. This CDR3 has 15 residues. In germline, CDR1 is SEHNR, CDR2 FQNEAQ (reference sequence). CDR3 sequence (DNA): TGTGCCAGCAGCCCAACAAGGGGGCAAGATTCACCCCTCCACTTT. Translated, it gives CASSPTRGQDSPLHF.

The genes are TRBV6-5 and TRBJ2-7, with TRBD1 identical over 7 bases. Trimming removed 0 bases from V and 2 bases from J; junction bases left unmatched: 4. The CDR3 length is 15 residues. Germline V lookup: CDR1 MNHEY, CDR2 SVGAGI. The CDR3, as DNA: TGTGCCAGCAGTTACTCGTACCAGGGGGCCTACGAGCAGTACTTC. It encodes CASSYSYQGAYEQYF.

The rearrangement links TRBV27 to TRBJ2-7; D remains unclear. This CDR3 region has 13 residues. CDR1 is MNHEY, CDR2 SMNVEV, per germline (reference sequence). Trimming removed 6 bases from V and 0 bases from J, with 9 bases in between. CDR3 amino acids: CASRNWDSYEQYF. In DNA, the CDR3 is TGTGCCAGCAGGAACTGGGACTCCTACGAGCAGTACTTC.

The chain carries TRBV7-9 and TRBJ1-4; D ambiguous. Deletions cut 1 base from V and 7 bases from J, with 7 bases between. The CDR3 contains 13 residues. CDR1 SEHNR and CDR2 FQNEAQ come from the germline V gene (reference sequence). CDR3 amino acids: CASSLVGTEKLFF. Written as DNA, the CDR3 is TGTGCCAGCAGCTTAGTGGGAACTGAAAAACTGTTTTTT.

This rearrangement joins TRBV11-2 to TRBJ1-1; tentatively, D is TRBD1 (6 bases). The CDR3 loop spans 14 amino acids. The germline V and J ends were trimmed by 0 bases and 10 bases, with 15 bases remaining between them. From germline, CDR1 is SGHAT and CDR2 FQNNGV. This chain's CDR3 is CASSLDYGGRGAFF. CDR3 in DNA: TGTGCCAGCAGCTTAGATTATGGGGGGCGTGGAGCTTTCTTT.

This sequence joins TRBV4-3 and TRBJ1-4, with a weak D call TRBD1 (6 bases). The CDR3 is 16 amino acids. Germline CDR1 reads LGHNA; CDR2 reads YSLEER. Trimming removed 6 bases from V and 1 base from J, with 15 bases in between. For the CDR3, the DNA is TGCGCCAGCAGGACCGATACAGGGCTAACTAATGAAAAACTGTTTTTT. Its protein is CASRTDTGLTNEKLFF.

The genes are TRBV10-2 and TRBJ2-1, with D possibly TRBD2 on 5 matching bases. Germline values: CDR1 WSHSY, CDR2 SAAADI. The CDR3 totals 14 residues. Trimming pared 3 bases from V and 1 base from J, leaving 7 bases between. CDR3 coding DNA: TGCGCCAGCAGTGAACGGAGGTCCTACAATGAGCAGTTCTTC. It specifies CASSERRSYNEQFF.

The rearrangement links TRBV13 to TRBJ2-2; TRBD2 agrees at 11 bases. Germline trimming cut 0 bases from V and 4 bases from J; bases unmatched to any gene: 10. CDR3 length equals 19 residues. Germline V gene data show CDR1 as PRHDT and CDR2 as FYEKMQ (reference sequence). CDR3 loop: CASSLGRLAGGPGTGELFF. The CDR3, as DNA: TGTGCCAGCAGCTTAGGCCGATTAGCGGGAGGGCCTGGCACCGGGGAGCTGTTTTTT.

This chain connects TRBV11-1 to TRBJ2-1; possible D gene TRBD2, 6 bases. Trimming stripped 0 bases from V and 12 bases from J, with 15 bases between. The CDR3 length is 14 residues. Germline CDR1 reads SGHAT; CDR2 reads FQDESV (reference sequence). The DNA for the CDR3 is TGTGCCAGCAGCTTAGCGGGGCTCTCGGGGGTGCAGTTCTTC. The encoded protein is CASSLAGLSGVQFF. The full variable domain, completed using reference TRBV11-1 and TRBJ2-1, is EAEVAQSPRYKITEKSQAVAFWCDPISGHATLYWYRQILGQGPELLVQFQDESVVDDSQLPKDRFSAERLKGVDSTLKIQPAELGDSAMYLCASSLAGLSGVQFFGPGTRLTVL.

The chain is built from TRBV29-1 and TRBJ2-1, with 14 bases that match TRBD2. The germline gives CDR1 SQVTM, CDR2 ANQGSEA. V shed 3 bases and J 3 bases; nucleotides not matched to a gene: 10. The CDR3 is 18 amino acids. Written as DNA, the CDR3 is TGCAGCGTTGAGTTTTTGTGGGGACTAGCGGGGGACTACAATGAGCAGTTCTTC. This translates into CSVEFLWGLAGDYNEQFF.

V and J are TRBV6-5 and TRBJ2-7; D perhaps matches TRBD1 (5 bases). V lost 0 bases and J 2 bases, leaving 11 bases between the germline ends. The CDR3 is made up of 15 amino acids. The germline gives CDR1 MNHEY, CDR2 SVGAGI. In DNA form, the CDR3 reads TGTGCCAGCAGTTACTCGTCGGCAGGGCCCTACGAGCAGTACTTC. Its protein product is CASSYSSAGPYEQYF.

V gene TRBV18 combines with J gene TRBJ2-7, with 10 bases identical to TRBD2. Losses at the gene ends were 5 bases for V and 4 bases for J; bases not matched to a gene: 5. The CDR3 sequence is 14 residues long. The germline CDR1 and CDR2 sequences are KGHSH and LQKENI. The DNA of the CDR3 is TGTGCCAGCTCATTAAGCGGGGGGGGATACGAGCAGTACTTC. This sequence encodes CASSLSGGGYEQYF.

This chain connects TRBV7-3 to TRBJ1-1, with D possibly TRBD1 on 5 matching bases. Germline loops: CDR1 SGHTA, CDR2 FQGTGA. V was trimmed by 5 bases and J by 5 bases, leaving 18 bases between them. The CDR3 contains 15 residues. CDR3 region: CASSPLQGLDTEAFF. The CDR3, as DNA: TGTGCCAGCAGCCCTCTCCAGGGCCTGGATACTGAAGCTTTCTTT.

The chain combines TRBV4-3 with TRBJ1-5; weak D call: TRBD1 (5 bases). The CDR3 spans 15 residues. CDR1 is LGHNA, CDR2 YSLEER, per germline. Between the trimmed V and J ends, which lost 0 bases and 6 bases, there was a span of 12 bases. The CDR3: CASSQEKGEGQPQHF. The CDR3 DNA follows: TGCGCCAGCAGCCAAGAAAAAGGGGAGGGTCAGCCCCAGCATTTT.

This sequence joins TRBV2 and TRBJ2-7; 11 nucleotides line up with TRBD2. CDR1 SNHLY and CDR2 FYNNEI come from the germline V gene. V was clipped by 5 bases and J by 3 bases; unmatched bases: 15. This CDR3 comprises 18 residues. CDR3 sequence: CASSQRTGLTSGDYEQYF. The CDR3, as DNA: TGTGCCAGCAGTCAGCGGACAGGGTTGACTAGCGGGGACTACGAGCAGTACTTC.

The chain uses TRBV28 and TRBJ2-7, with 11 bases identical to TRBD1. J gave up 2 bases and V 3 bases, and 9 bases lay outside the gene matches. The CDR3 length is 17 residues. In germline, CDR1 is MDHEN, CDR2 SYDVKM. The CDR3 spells CASSFRGTGGHTYEQYF. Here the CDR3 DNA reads TGTGCCAGCAGTTTCAGGGGGACAGGGGGTCATACCTACGAGCAGTACTTC.

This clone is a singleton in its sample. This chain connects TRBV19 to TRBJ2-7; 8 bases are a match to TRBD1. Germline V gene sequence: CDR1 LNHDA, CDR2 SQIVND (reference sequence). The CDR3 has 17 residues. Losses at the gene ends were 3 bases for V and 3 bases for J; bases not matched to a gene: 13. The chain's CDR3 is CASSISPAGRGLYEQYF. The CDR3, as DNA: TGTGCCAGTAGTATCTCCCCCGCCGGCAGGGGGCTCTACGAGCAGTACTTC.

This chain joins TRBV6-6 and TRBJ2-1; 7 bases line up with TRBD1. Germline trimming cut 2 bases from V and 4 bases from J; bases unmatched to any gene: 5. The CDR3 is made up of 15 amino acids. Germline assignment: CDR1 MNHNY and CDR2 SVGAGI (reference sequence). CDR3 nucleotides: TGTGCCAGCAGTTACCGACAGGGCGAATACAATGAGCAGTTCTTC. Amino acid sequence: CASSYRQGEYNEQFF.

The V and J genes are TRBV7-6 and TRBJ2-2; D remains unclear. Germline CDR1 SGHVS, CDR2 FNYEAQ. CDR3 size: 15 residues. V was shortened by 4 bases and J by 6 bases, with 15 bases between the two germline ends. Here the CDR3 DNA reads TGTGCCAGCAGCTCCCTTGCTAGTCAATCCGGGGAGCTGTTTTTT. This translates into CASSSLASQSGELFF.

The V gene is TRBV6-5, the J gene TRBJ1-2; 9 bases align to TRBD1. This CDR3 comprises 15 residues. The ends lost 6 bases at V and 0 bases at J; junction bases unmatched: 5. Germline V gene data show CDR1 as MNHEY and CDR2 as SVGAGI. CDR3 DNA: TGTGCCAGCAGCGAGGGACAGGGAGCTAACTATGGCTACACCTTC. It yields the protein CASSEGQGANYGYTF.

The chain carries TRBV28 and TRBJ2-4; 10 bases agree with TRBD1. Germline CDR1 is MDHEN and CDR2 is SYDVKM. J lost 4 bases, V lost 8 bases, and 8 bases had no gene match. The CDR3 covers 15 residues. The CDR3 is CASASGTGDKNIQYF. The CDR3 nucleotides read TGTGCCAGCGCGTCCGGGACAGGGGATAAAAACATTCAGTACTTC.

Here the CDR3 DNA reads TGTGCCAGCGGACCGACACGGACAGAAGCGTCCTACGAGCAGTACTTC. Amino acids: CASGPTRTEASYEQYF. The V gene is TRBV27, the J gene TRBJ2-5; the D gene is possibly TRBD1 (6 bases). The J call could be wrong; TRBJ2-7 is a better fit for the DNA end. There are 16 residues in the CDR3. The germline gives CDR1 MNHEY, CDR2 SMNVEV (reference sequence).

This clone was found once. This CDR3 is CASSQVDLGLRSPPLHF. The CDR3 DNA sequence: TGCGCCAGCAGCCAAGTCGATTTAGGACTGAGGTCTCCACCCCTCCACTTT. This chain connects TRBV4-1 to TRBJ1-6, with unresolved D. CDR1 is MGHRA and CDR2 is YSYEKL in the germline V gene. V lost 1 base, J lost 11 bases, and 21 bases lay in between. The CDR3 spans 17 residues.